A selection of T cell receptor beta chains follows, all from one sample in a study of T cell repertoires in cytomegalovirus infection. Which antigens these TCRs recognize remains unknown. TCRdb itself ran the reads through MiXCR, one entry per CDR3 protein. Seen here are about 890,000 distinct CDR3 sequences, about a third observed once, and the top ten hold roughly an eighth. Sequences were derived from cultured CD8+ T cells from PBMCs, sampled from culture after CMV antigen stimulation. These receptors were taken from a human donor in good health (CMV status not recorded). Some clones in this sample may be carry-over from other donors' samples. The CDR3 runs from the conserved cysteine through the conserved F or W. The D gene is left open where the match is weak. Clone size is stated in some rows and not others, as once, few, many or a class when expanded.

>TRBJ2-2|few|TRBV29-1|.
CSVERRRSGGELFF
TGCAGCGTCGAGAGAAGACGGTCCGGCGGGGAGCTGTTTTTT
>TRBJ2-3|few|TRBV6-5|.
CASSYTRTPTDTQYF
TGTGCCAGCAGTTACACGAGGACCCCCACAGATACGCAGTATTTT
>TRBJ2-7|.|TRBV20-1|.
CSARPIQGQAYEQYF
TGCAGTGCTAGGCCGATTCAGGGCCAGGCCTACGAGCAGTACTTC
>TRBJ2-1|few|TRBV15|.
CATTSVSYNEQFF
TGTGCCACAACTTCGGTATCCTACAATGAGCAGTTCTTC
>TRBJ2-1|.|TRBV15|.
CATSSQGGANNEQFF
TGTGCCACCAGCAGCCAAGGGGGGGCAAACAATGAGCAGTTCTTC
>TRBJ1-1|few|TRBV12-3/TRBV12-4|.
CAIRVGTNTEAFF
TGTGCCATCAGGGTTGGGACCAACACTGAAGCTTTCTTT
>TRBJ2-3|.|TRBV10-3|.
CAISEVWLTRQAADTQYF
TGTGCCATCAGTGAGGTATGGTTGACTAGGCAAGCAGCAGATACGCAGTATTTT
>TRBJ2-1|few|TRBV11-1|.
CASKGRRKNEQFF
TGTGCCAGCAAGGGACGCAGGAAAAATGAGCAGTTCTTC
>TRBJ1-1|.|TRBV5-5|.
CASRRDIMNTEAFF
TGTGCCAGCAGACGGGATATCATGAACACTGAAGCTTTCTTT
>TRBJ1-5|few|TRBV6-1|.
CASSEPRAHLWPQHF
TGTGCCAGCAGTGAACCCAGGGCCCACCTTTGGCCCCAGCATTTT
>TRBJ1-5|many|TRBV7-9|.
CASSSRNSNQPQHF
TGTGCCAGCAGCTCTAGAAATAGCAATCAGCCCCAGCATTTT
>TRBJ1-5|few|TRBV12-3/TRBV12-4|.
CASSLIKGPNQPQHF
TGTGCCAGCAGTTTAATCAAGGGCCCAAATCAGCCCCAGCATTTT
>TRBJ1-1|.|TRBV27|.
CASSTHMNTEASF
TGTGCCAGCAGTACACACATGAACACTGAAGCTTCCTTT
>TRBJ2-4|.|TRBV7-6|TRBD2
CASSPPGRAGNQNIQYF
TGTGCCAGCAGCCCACCGGGGCGAGCGGGGAATCAAAACATTCAGTACTTC
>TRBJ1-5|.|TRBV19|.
CASSIPDGRVTQHF
TGTGCCAGTAGTATCCCCGACGGCCGCGTGACCCAGCATTTT
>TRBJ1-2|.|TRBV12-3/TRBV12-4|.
CASNDGRDGYTF
TGTGCCAGCAACGACGGGAGGGATGGCTACACCTTC
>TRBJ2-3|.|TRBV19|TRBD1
CASRPPGQVEDTQYF
TGTGCCAGTAGGCCCCCGGGACAGGTGGAGGATACGCAGTATTTT
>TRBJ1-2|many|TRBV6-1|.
CATPGTGTMLYLDYGYTF
TGTGCCACGCCGGGAACCGGGACCATGCTTTACCTCGACTATGGCTACACCTTC
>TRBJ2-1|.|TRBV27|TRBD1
CASSPATGDEQFF
TGTGCCAGCAGTCCCGCGACAGGGGATGAGCAGTTCTTC
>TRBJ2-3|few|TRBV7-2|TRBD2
CASRSTSGGLDTQYF
TGTGCCAGCAGATCTACTAGCGGGGGTTTAGATACGCAGTATTTT
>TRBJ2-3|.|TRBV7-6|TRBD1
CASSPYRGSDTQCF
TGTGCCAGCAGTCCCTACAGGGGGTCAGATACGCAGTGTTTT